This paragraph covers one T cell receptor (beta chain) sequence. The entry originates in a study of blood T cell repertoires in COVID-19. The overall study: Samples of COVID-19 (acute and convalescent) were obtained from the United States, Italy and Spain. From T cells, B-cell-depleted T cells, or PBMCs came the material, which was cDNA or gDNA.

Per the original data handling: Amplifying reference gene primers gave estimates of nucleated cell counts. TCRdb keeps only in-frame clones here, not all; method: immunoSEQ multiplex PCR. Clone size and the V and J calls come from that table; the DNA yielded D and trimming. The sample yields about 380,000 clones, 85% seen once. Germline CDR1 reads SGHNT; CDR2 reads YYREEE (reference sequence). V was cut by 2 bases and J by 3 bases, with 8 bases left in between. This CDR3 has 13 amino acids. The sample taken for sequencing was peripheral blood. This TCR was sampled from a woman between 18 and 29 years old with acute or convalescent COVID-19. The rearrangement links TRBV5-4 to TRBJ1-2; D remains unclear. The CDR3 region has the DNA TGTGCCAGCAGCTTTGAGGGATACTATGGCTACACCTTC. This encodes CASSFEGYYGYTF.